A selection of T cell receptor beta chains follows, all from one sample in a study of cytomegalovirus exposure and HLA in healthy donors. TCRdb's copy holds only in-frame clones and misses some; the assay was immunoSEQ multiplex PCR. The sample yields 73,000 or so clones, around four fifths seen once. What was sequenced was PBMCs. The source of these receptors is a human donor in good health. CDR3s include the opening cysteine and the closing phenylalanine or tryptophan. A D gene is named only where the DNA matches it firmly. The listing skips clone size in some rows; elsewhere it reads once, few, many or a size class.

V: TRBV25-1; J: TRBJ2-7; size: NA; D: TRBD2; CDR3: CASSGTTHEQYF; DNA: TGTGCCAGCAGCGGGACTACGCACGAGCAGTACTTC
V: TRBV7-9; J: TRBJ2-3; size: NA; D: TRBD2; CDR3: CASRLGVIAGTFTDTQYF; DNA: TGTGCCAGCAGATTAGGGGTCATAGCGGGGACATTCACAGATACGCAGTATTTT
V: TRBV29-1; J: TRBJ1-1; size: few; D: NA; CDR3: CSGSQLNTEAFF; DNA: TGCAGCGGATCACAGTTGAACACTGAAGCTTTCTTT
V: TRBV7-2; J: TRBJ1-5; size: few; D: NA; CDR3: CASSLDLVNQPQHF; DNA: TGTGCCAGCAGCTTAGACTTGGTTAATCAGCCCCAGCATTTT
V: TRBV6-4; J: TRBJ2-5; size: NA; D: TRBD2; CDR3: CASSPLAGPQETQYF; DNA: TGTGCCAGCAGTCCGCTAGCGGGGCCCCAAGAGACCCAGTACTTC
V: TRBV7-9; J: TRBJ1-1; size: NA; D: TRBD1; CDR3: CASSQLGGTGSEAFF; DNA: TGTGCCAGCAGCCAACTCGGAGGGACAGGGAGTGAAGCTTTCTTT
V: TRBV15; J: TRBJ1-4; size: once; D: TRBD1; CDR3: CATSRTGGTNEKLFF; DNA: TGTGCCACCAGTAGGACAGGGGGAACTAATGAAAAACTGTTTTTT
V: TRBV5-6; J: TRBJ1-1; size: once; D: TRBD1; CDR3: CASSRGQGAGTEAFF; DNA: TGTGCCAGCAGCAGGGGGCAGGGGGCGGGGACTGAAGCTTTCTTT
V: TRBV7-2; J: TRBJ2-2; size: NA; D: NA; CDR3: CASSLARRGGAGELFF; DNA: TGTGCCAGCAGCTTAGCGCGGAGGGGCGGTGCCGGGGAGCTGTTTTTT
V: TRBV6-1; J: TRBJ1-1; size: NA; D: NA; CDR3: CASSDRRNTEAFF; DNA: TGTGCCAGCAGCGACAGGCGGAACACTGAAGCTTTCTTT
V: TRBV27; J: TRBJ2-7; size: NA; D: TRBD2; CDR3: CASSPSGERGRREQYF; DNA: TGTGCCAGCAGTCCTTCCGGGGAGCGGGGGAGGCGCGAGCAGTACTTC
V: TRBV9; J: TRBJ1-2; size: few; D: NA; CDR3: CASSPSKSSYGYTF; DNA: TGTGCCAGCAGCCCATCTAAGTCTTCCTATGGCTACACCTTC
V: TRBV5-6; J: TRBJ1-2; size: few; D: NA; CDR3: CASSPAGGKNYGYTF; DNA: TGTGCCAGCAGCCCCGCGGGGGGAAAGAACTATGGCTACACCTTC
V: TRBV5-1; J: TRBJ2-7; size: NA; D: NA; CDR3: CASSLMTGYEQYF; DNA: TGCGCCAGCAGCTTGATGACAGGATACGAGCAGTACTTC
V: TRBV9; J: TRBJ2-3; size: NA; D: TRBD1; CDR3: CASSDTGASGQYF; DNA: TGTGCCAGCAGCGACACAGGGGCGTCAGGGCAGTATTTT
V: TRBV4-1; J: TRBJ1-3; size: NA; D: NA; CDR3: CASSQDSDTIYF; DNA: TGCGCCAGCAGCCAAGACTCGGACACCATATATTTT
V: TRBV29-1; J: TRBJ1-1; size: NA; D: NA; CDR3: CSVGGGRGGSEAFF; DNA: TGCAGCGTTGGAGGAGGTCGGGGGGGGTCTGAAGCTTTCTTT
V: TRBV5-8; J: TRBJ1-2; size: NA; D: NA; CDR3: CASSSRIQGINGYTF; DNA: TGTGCCAGCAGCTCCAGGATTCAGGGTATCAATGGCTACACCTTC
V: TRBV2; J: TRBJ2-1; size: NA; D: TRBD1; CDR3: CASSTRDRVNEQFF; DNA: TGTGCCAGCAGTACCCGGGACAGGGTTAATGAGCAGTTCTTC
V: TRBV2; J: TRBJ2-7; size: NA; D: TRBD2; CDR3: CASSGTSGVGVEEQYF; DNA: TGTGCCAGCAGTGGGACTAGCGGGGTAGGGGTAGAAGAGCAGTACTTC
V: TRBV4-1; J: TRBJ2-7; size: NA; D: NA; CDR3: CASSQDMSSDYEQYF; DNA: TGCGCCAGCAGCCAAGATATGAGTTCCGACTACGAGCAGTACTTC
V: TRBV11-2; J: TRBJ2-5; size: NA; D: TRBD2; CDR3: CASSLASGLAGGNQETQYF; DNA: TGTGCCAGCAGCTTAGCATCGGGACTAGCGGGGGGGAACCAAGAGACCCAGTACTTC
V: TRBV28; J: TRBJ1-3; size: few; D: NA; CDR3: CASSLLADSTSGNTIYF; DNA: TGTGCCAGCAGTTTACTCGCGGACAGCACCTCTGGAAACACCATATATTTT
V: TRBV5-6; J: TRBJ2-1; size: NA; D: TRBD2; CDR3: CASSVTSGGIKVLQFF; DNA: TGTGCCAGCAGCGTTACTAGCGGGGGGATAAAGGTGTTGCAGTTCTTC
V: TRBV2; J: TRBJ1-3; size: NA; D: TRBD1; CDR3: CASSEGQGTKGTIYF; DNA: TGTGCCAGCAGTGAAGGACAGGGCACTAAGGGCACCATATATTTT
V: TRBV27; J: TRBJ1-2; size: NA; D: NA; CDR3: CASSLGGSDGYTF; DNA: TGTGCCAGCAGTTTGGGCGGGTCCGATGGCTACACCTTC
V: TRBV11-2; J: TRBJ1-1; size: NA; D: NA; CDR3: CASSPTFGQLTMNTEAFF; DNA: TGTGCCAGCAGCCCGACGTTCGGACAGCTAACCATGAACACTGAAGCTTTCTTT
V: TRBV6-1; J: TRBJ1-5; size: NA; D: NA; CDR3: CASSEARGGNQPQHF; DNA: TGTGCCAGCAGTGAAGCGCGGGGGGGCAATCAGCCCCAGCATTTT
V: TRBV4-3; J: TRBJ2-6; size: NA; D: NA; CDR3: CASSQGIGTRYSGANVLTF; DNA: TGCGCCAGCAGCCAAGGGATCGGGACACGTTACTCTGGGGCCAACGTCCTGACTTTC
V: TRBV7-2; J: TRBJ1-3; size: NA; D: NA; CDR3: CASSLQGTVSGNTIYF; DNA: TGTGCCAGCAGCTTGCAGGGAACAGTCTCTGGAAACACCATATATTTT
V: TRBV10-3; J: TRBJ2-7; size: NA; D: TRBD1; CDR3: CAISPGTGGDYEQYF; DNA: TGTGCCATCAGTCCCGGGACAGGGGGCGACTACGAGCAGTACTTC
V: TRBV30; J: TRBJ1-3; size: NA; D: TRBD1; CDR3: CACSAGGGQQASPGNTIYF; DNA: TGTGCCTGCAGCGCTGGAGGGGGACAGCAAGCCTCCCCTGGAAACACCATATATTTT
V: TRBV18; J: TRBJ2-2; size: NA; D: NA; CDR3: CASSPLHGALTGELFF; DNA: TGTGCCAGCTCACCACTTCATGGGGCGCTCACCGGGGAGCTGTTTTTT
V: TRBV19; J: TRBJ1-2; size: NA; D: NA; CDR3: CASSPGQGANYGYTF; DNA: TGTGCCAGTAGTCCCGGTCAGGGCGCCAACTATGGCTACACCTTC
V: TRBV6-5; J: TRBJ1-2; size: NA; D: TRBD1; CDR3: CASITGVDGYTF; DNA: TGTGCCAGCATCACAGGGGTTGACGGCTACACCTTC
V: TRBV19; J: TRBJ2-1; size: NA; D: TRBD1; CDR3: CASSIRSGQGFSSYNEQFF; DNA: TGTGCCAGTAGTATAAGGAGCGGACAGGGGTTTAGCTCCTACAATGAGCAGTTCTTC
V: TRBV5-8; J: TRBJ2-7; size: NA; D: NA; CDR3: CASSFSGPYEQYF; DNA: TGTGCCAGCAGCTTTTCTGGCCCCTACGAGCAGTACTTC
V: TRBV5-6; J: TRBJ1-2; size: NA; D: NA; CDR3: CASSFGGTSYGYTF; DNA: TGTGCCAGCAGCTTTGGTGGGACAAGTTATGGCTACACCTTC
V: TRBV27; J: TRBJ1-2; size: NA; D: TRBD1; CDR3: CASSRQGTWGYTF; DNA: TGTGCCAGCAGCCGACAGGGGACGTGGGGCTACACCTTC
V: TRBV5-6; J: TRBJ2-5; size: NA; D: NA; CDR3: CASIQGGGSETQYF; DNA: TGTGCCAGCATACAGGGTGGGGGATCGGAGACCCAGTACTTC
V: TRBV5-5; J: TRBJ2-7; size: NA; D: TRBD1; CDR3: CASSFLDRAYEQYF; DNA: TGTGCCAGCAGCTTCTTGGACAGGGCTTACGAGCAGTACTTC
V: TRBV5-1; J: TRBJ1-6; size: NA; D: TRBD1; CDR3: CASSLVGTGSSYNSPLHF; DNA: TGCGCCAGCAGCTTGGTAGGGACAGGGTCCTCCTATAATTCACCCCTCCACTTT
V: TRBV5-5; J: TRBJ1-1; size: NA; D: NA; CDR3: CASSPGGTEAFF; DNA: TGTGCCAGCAGCCCCGGGGGGACTGAAGCTTTCTTT
V: TRBV9; J: TRBJ2-5; size: NA; D: NA; CDR3: CASSPNSWLVDETQYF; DNA: TGTGCCAGCAGCCCGAATTCATGGCTAGTTGACGAGACCCAGTACTTC
V: TRBV5-6; J: TRBJ1-2; size: NA; D: TRBD1; CDR3: CASSLFRGYGYTF; DNA: TGTGCCAGCAGCTTGTTCAGGGGGTATGGCTACACCTTC
V: TRBV20-1; J: TRBJ2-7; size: NA; D: NA; CDR3: CSAENSYEQYF; DNA: TGCAGTGCCGAGAATTCATACGAGCAGTACTTC
V: TRBV19; J: TRBJ1-2; size: NA; D: NA; CDR3: CASRRELNWDTTYGYTF; DNA: TGTGCCAGTAGGCGTGAATTAAACTGGGACACCACCTATGGCTACACCTTC
V: TRBV4-1; J: TRBJ1-1; size: once; D: NA; CDR3: CASSRPTGKVTEAFF; DNA: TGCGCCAGCAGCCGCCCGACCGGGAAGGTCACTGAAGCTTTCTTT
V: TRBV19; J: TRBJ1-2; size: NA; D: NA; CDR3: CASSRGYGYTF; DNA: TGTGCCAGTAGCCGGGGCTATGGCTACACCTTC
V: TRBV27; J: TRBJ1-4; size: NA; D: NA; CDR3: CASRQYNEKLFF; DNA: TGTGCCAGCAGACAGTATAATGAAAAACTGTTTTTT
V: TRBV6-1; J: TRBJ1-3; size: NA; D: NA; CDR3: CASSDRDKSGNTIYF; DNA: TGTGCCAGCAGTGATCGGGACAAGTCTGGAAACACCATATATTTT
V: TRBV29-1; J: TRBJ1-1; size: once; D: TRBD1; CDR3: CSVITQGGNTEAFF; DNA: TGCAGCGTTATAACGCAGGGGGGCAACACTGAAGCTTTCTTT
V: TRBV6-5; J: TRBJ2-5; size: NA; D: NA; CDR3: CASTKNRGGFGTQYF; DNA: TGTGCCAGCACCAAAAACAGGGGGGGCTTTGGGACCCAGTACTTC
V: TRBV10-2; J: TRBJ2-3; size: few; D: TRBD2; CDR3: CASSGLAGASTDTQYF; DNA: TGCGCCAGCAGTGGACTAGCGGGGGCTAGCACAGATACGCAGTATTTT
V: TRBV7-2; J: TRBJ2-2; size: NA; D: TRBD1; CDR3: CASSSGTGITGELFF; DNA: TGTGCCAGCAGCTCCGGGACAGGGATCACCGGGGAGCTGTTTTTT
V: TRBV7-2; J: TRBJ2-5; size: few; D: TRBD2; CDR3: CASSLVAGGLGETQYF; DNA: TGTGCCAGCAGCTTAGTGGCGGGGGGTTTGGGAGAGACCCAGTACTTC